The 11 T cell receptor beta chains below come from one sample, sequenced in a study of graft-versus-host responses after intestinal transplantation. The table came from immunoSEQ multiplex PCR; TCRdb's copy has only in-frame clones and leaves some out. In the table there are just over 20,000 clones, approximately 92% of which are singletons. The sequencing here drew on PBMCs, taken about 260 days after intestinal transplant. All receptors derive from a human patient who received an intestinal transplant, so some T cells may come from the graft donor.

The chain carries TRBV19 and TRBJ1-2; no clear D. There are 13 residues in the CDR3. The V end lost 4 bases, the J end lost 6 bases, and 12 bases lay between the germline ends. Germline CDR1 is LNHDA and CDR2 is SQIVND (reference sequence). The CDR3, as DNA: TGTGCCAGTAGTAATAGGGAGGGCCATGGCTACACCTTC. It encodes CASSNREGHGYTF.

The CDR3 nucleotides read TGTGCCAGCAGTCGGGGAGGGAGATATGGCTACACCTTC. It yields the protein CASSRGGRYGYTF. The V and J genes are TRBV25-1 and TRBJ1-2; D is uncertain. This CDR3 has 13 residues. V dropped 5 bases and J dropped 5 bases, with 12 bases sitting between them. Germline loops: CDR1 MGHDK, CDR2 SYGVNS.

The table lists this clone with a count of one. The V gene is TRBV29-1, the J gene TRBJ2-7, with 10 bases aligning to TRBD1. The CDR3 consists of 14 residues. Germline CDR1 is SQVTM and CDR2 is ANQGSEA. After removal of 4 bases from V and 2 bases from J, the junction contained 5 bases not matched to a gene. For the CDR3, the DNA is TGCAGCGTTGTCTGGACAGGGGGGACCTACGAGCAGTACTTC. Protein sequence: CSVVWTGGTYEQYF.

The CDR3, as DNA: TGTGCCTGGACCACAGGGAAATATAGCAATCAGCCCCAGCATTTT. Translating gives CAWTTGKYSNQPQHF. The chain carries TRBV30 and TRBJ1-5, with D maybe TRBD1 (6 bases). V lost 4 bases and J 0 bases, leaving 13 bases between the germline ends. CDR1 and CDR2 from the germline V gene are GTSNPN and SVGIG (reference sequence). CDR3 size: 15 residues. Full variable domain (missing parts from reference TRBV30 and TRBJ1-5): SQTIHQWPATLVQPVGSPLSLECTVEGTSNPNLYWYRQAAGRGLQLLFYSVGIGQISSEVPQNLSASRPQDRQFILSSKKLLLSDSGFYLCAWTTGKYSNQPQHFGDGTRLSIL.

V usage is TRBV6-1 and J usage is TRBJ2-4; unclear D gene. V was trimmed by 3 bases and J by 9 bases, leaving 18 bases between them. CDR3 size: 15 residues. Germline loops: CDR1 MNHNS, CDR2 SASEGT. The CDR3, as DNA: TGTGCCAGCAGTGATGGTCGGACGAAAAAGGGCATTCAGTACTTC. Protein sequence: CASSDGRTKKGIQYF.

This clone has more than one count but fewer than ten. CDR3 region: CASRDIMVEAFF. CDR3 bases: TGTGCCAGCAGGGATATCATGGTGGAAGCTTTCTTT. The genes are TRBV7-8 and TRBJ1-1; D remains ambiguous. The germline V gene encodes CDR1 SGHVS and CDR2 FQNEAQ. With 6 bases removed from V and 8 bases from J, the gap between germline ends came to 13 bases. The CDR3 is made up of 12 amino acids.

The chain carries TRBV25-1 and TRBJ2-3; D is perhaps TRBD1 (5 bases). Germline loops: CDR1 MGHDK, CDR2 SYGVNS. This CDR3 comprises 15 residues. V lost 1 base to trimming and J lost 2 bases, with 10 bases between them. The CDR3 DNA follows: TGTGCCAGCAGTGAATCGTCTGGACACACAGATACGCAGTATTTT. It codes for CASSESSGHTDTQYF.

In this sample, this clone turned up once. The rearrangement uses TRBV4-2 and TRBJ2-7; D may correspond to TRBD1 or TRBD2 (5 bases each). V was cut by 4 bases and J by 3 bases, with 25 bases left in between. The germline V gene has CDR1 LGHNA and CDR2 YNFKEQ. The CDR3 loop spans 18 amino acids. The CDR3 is CASSLGRDGEFLVYEQYF. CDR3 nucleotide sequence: TGTGCCAGCAGCCTCGGACGGGACGGTGAATTTCTGGTCTACGAGCAGTACTTC.

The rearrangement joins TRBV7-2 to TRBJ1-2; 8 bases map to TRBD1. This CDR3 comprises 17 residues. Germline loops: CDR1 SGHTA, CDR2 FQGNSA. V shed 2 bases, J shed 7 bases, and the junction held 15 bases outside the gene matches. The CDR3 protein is CASSLTSSPTGGGGYTF. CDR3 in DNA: TGTGCCAGCAGCTTAACTTCATCTCCCACAGGGGGAGGTGGCTACACCTTC. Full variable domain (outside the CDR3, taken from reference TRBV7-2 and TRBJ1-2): GAGVSQSPSNKVTEKGKDVELRCDPISGHTALYWYRQSLGQGLEFLIYFQGNSAPDKSGLPSDRFSAERTGGSVSTLTIQRTQQEDSAVYLCASSLTSSPTGGGGYTFGSGTRLTVV.

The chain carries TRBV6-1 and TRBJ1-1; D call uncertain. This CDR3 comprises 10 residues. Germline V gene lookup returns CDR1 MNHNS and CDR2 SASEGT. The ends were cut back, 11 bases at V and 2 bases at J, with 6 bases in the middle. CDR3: CAVENTEAFF. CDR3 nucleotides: TGTGCCGTGGAAAACACTGAAGCTTTCTTT.

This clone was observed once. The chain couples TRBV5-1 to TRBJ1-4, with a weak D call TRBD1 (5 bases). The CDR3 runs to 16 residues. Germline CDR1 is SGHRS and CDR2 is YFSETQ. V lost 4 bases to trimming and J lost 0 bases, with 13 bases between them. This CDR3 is CASSRGDGATNEKLFF. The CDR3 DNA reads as TGCGCCAGCAGCCGGGGGGACGGTGCAACTAATGAAAAACTGTTTTTT.